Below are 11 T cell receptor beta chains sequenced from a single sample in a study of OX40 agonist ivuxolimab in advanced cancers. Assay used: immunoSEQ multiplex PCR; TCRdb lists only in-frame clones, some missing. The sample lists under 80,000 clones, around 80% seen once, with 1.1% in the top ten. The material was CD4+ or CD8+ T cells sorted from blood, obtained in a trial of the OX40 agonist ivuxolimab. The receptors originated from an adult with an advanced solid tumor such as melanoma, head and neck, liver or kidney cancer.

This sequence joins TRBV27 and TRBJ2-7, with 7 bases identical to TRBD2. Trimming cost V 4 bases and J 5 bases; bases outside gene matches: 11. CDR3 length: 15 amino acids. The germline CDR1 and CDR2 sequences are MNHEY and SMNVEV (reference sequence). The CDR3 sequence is CASSSFSGGNNEQYF. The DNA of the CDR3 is TGTGCCAGCAGTTCCTTCTCCGGGGGGAACAACGAGCAGTACTTC.

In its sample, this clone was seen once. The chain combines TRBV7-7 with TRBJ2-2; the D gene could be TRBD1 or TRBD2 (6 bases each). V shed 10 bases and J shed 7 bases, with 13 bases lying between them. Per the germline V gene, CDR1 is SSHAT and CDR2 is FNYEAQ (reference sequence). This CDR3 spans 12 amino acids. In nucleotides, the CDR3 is TGTGCCACGCATCGGGGGCACGGGGAGCTGTTTTTT. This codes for CATHRGHGELFF.

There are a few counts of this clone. The DNA of the CDR3 is TGTGCCAGCAGTTACTCGGAGTTTCAAGAGACCCAGTACTTC. Translating it yields CASSYSEFQETQYF. The rearrangement joins TRBV6-6 to TRBJ2-5; D gene ambiguous. Germline lookup yields CDR1 MNHNY and CDR2 SVGAGI (reference sequence). The CDR3 covers 14 residues. With 0 bases removed from V and 2 bases from J, the gap between germline ends came to 7 bases.

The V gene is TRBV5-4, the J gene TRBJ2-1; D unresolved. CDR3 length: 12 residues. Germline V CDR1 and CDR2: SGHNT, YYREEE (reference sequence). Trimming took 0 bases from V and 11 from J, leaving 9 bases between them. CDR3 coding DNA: TGTGCCAGCAGCTTGGAGTTAGACAAGCAGTTCTTC. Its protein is CASSLELDKQFF.

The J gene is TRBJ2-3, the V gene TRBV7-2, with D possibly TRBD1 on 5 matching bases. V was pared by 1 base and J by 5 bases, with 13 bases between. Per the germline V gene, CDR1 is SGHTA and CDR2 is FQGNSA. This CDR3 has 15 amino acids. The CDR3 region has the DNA TGTGCCAGCAGCTTAGTTCAGACAGAGGTAGATACGCAGTATTTT. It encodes CASSLVQTEVDTQYF.

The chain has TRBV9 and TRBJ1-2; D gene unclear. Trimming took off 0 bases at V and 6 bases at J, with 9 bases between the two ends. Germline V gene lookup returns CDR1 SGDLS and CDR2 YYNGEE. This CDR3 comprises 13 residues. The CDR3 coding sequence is TGTGCCAGCAGCGTAGCCCCGACGGATGGCTACACCTTC. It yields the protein CASSVAPTDGYTF.

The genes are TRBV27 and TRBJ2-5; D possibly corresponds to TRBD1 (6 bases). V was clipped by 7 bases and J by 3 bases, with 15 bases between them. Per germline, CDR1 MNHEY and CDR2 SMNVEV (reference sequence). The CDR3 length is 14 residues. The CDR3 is CASKRNRVKETQYF. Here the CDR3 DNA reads TGTGCCAGCAAAAGAAACAGGGTAAAAGAGACCCAGTACTTC.

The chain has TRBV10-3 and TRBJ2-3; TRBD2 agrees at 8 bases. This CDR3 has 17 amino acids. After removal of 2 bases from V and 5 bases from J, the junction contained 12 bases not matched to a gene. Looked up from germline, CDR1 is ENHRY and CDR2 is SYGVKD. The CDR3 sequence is CAISEGESGGGLDTQYF. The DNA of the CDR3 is TGTGCCATCAGTGAGGGCGAATCGGGCGGGGGGTTAGATACGCAGTATTTT.

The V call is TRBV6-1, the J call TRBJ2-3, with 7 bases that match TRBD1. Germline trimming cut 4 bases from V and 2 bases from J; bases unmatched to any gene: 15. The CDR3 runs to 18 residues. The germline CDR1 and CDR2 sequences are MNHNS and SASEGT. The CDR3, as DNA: TGTGCCAGCAGTGCACGTCGTTCTTCCGGACAGGTCACAGATACGCAGTATTTT. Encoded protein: CASSARRSSGQVTDTQYF.

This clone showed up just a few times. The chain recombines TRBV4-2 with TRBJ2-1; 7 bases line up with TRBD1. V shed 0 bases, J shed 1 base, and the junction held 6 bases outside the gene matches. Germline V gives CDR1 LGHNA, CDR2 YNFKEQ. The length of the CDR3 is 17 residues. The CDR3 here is CASSQDPRTGSYNEQFF. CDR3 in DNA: TGTGCCAGCAGCCAAGATCCCAGGACAGGATCCTACAATGAGCAGTTCTTC.

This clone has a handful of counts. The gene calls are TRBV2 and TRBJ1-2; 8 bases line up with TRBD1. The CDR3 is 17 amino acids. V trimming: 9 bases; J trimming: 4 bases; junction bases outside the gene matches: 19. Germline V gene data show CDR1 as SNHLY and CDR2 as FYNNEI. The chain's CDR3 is CASSSVGGDRGGYGYTF. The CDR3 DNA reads TGTGCCAGTTCCTCGGTCGGGGGCGACAGGGGTGGCTATGGCTACACCTTC.